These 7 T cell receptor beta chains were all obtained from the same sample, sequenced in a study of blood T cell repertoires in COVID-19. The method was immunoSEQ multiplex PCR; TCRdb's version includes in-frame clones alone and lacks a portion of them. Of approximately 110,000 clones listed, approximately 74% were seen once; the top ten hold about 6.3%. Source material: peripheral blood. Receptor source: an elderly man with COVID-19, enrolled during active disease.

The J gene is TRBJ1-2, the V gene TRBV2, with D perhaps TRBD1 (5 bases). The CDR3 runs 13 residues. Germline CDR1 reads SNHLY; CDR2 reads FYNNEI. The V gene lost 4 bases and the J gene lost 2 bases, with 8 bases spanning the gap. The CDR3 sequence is CASSGDSNYGYTF. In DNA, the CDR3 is TGTGCCAGCAGTGGTGACAGCAACTATGGCTACACCTTC.

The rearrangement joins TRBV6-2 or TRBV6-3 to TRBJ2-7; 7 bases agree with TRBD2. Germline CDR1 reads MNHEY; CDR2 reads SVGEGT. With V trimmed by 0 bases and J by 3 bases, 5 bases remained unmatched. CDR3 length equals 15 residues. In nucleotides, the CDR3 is TGTGCCAGCAGTTACTCGGCTAGCGGAGACTACGAGCAGTACTTC. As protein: CASSYSASGDYEQYF.

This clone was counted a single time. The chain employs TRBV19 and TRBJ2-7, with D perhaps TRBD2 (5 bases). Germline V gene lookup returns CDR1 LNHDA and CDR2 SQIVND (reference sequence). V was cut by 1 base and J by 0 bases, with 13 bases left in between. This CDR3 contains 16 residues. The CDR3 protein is CASSIAGSGSSYEQYF. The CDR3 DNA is TGTGCCAGTAGTATAGCTGGAAGCGGTAGCTCCTACGAGCAGTACTTC.

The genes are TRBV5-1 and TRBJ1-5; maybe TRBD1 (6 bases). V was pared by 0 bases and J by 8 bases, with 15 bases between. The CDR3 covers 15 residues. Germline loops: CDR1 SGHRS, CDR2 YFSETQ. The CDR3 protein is CASSLVDSRVEPQHF. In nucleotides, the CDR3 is TGCGCCAGCAGCTTGGTGGACAGCCGTGTTGAGCCCCAGCATTTT. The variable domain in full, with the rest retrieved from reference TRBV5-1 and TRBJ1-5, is KAGVTQTPRYLIKTRGQQVTLSCSPISGHRSVSWYQQTPGQGLQFLFEYFSETQRNKGNFPGRFSGRQFSNSRSEMNVSTLELGDSALYLCASSLVDSRVEPQHFGDGTRLSIL.

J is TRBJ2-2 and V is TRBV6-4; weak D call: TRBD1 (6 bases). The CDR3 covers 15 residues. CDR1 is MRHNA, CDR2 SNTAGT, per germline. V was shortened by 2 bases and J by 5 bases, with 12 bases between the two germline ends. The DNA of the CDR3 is TGTGCCAGCAGTGACGGAAAAACAGGGACCGGGGAGCTGTTTTTT. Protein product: CASSDGKTGTGELFF.

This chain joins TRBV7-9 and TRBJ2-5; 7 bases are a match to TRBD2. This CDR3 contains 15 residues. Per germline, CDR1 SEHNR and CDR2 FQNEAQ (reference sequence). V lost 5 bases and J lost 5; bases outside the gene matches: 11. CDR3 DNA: TGTGCCAGCAGCGACACCGGGACTACCAACGAGACCCAGTACTTC. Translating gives CASSDTGTTNETQYF.

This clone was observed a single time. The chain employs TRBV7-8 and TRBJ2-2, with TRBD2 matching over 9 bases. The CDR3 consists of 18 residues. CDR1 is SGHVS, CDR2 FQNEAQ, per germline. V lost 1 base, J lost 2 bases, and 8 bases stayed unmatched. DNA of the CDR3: TGTGCCAGCAGCTTAGGGGGAGGTAGCGGGAGTAACACCGGGGAGCTGTTTTTT. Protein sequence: CASSLGGGSGSNTGELFF.